This TCR beta chain is drawn from a study of patients and donors after allogeneic stem cell transplantation. From the RT-PCR reads, TCRdb called clonotypes with MiXCR, one entry per CDR3 protein. This table has about 200,000 distinct CDR3 sequences, more than 35% appearing once. The CDR3 covers 16 residues. The germline V and J ends were trimmed by 2 bases and 2 bases, with 15 bases remaining between them. Per the germline V gene, CDR1 is SEHNR and CDR2 is FQNEAQ (reference sequence). This clonotype appeared a few times. The genes are TRBV7-9 and TRBJ2-5, with D perhaps TRBD1 or TRBD2 (5 bases each). Material for sequencing was blood, either unsorted or a sorted T cell fraction (not recorded which). This TCR came from a human donor who was either an allogeneic HSCT recipient or a stem cell or donor lymphocyte infusion donor (not recorded which). It is not recorded whose cells these are; they may come from a transplant donor. CDR3 sequence: CASSLMSFWGQETQYF. CDR3 DNA: TGTGCCAGCAGCTTAATGTCTTTTTGGGGGCAAGAGACCCAGTACTTC.